The clone carrying this TCR beta chain was detected many times. Antigen unknown. Molecular barcoded adaptors covering alpha/delta and beta/gamma chains were used on roughly 400 ng RNA. Each CDR3 protein is one row after TCRdb ran MiXCR on the reads. The data contain 100,000 to 150,000 distinct CDR3 sequences, 10% to 15% of them singletons. The record originates from a study of read filtering for tumor transcriptome and immune sequencing. Study-level background: Per sample, TCR-region reads ranged about 4 to 11 million by IR-seq, 85 to 1273 by RNA-seq. General study points: Sorted CD138-negative bone marrow cells were not purified T cells. Without single-read clonotypes, shared clonotype proportions correlated more between IR-seq and RNA-seq. Compared with RNA-seq, IR-seq gave much higher clonotype depth and reliability.

This CDR3 is 14 amino acids long. Germline V CDR1 and CDR2: SGHDN, FVKESK. Trimming shortened V by 1 base and J by 5 bases, and 10 bases separated the two germline ends. This receptor was obtained from a donor aged 40 or older with multiple myeloma. The sequencing input was a population of CD138-negative cells sorted from bone marrow. This chain connects TRBV14 to TRBJ2-3; D unresolved. The CDR3 reads CASSQADRRDTQYF. The CDR3 DNA reads TGTGCCAGCAGCCAAGCGGACCGGAGAGATACGCAGTATTTT.